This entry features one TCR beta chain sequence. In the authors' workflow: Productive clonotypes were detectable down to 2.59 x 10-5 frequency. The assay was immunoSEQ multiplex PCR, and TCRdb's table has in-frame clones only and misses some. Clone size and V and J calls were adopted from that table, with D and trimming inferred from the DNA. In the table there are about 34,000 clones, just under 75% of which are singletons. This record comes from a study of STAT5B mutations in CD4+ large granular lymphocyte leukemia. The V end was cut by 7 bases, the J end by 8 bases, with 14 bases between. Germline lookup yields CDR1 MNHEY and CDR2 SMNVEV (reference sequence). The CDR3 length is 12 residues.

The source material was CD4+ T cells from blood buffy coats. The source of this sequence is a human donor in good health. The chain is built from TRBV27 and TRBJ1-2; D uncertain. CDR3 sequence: CASKTPMGGYTF. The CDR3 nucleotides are TGTGCCAGCAAAACGCCAATGGGGGGCTACACCTTC.